Reported below is one T cell receptor (beta chain). Some clones are missing from TCRdb's copy, which holds only in-frame ones; the method was immunoSEQ multiplex PCR. The data contain approximately 73,000 clones, roughly 96% of them seen just once; the ten biggest clones take up 0.3% to 0.35%. These data come from a study of technical replicates of blood from a few donors. The sequencing sample was made of T cells isolated from PBMCs. The TCR sequence derives from a human donor in good health.

For the CDR3, the DNA is TGCGCCAGCAGCCATACTAGCGGTTCCTACAATGAGCAGTTCTTC. Protein product: CASSHTSGSYNEQFF. The chain uses TRBV4-1 and TRBJ2-1; TRBD2 aligns across 8 bases. V gave up 3 bases and J gave up 1 base; unmatched junction bases: 2. Germline lookup yields CDR1 MGHRA and CDR2 YSYEKL. CDR3 length equals 15 residues.